What follows are 22 T cell receptor beta chains derived from one specimen sequenced in a study of tissue T cells after allogeneic stem cell transplantation. The assay was immunoSEQ multiplex PCR, and TCRdb's table has in-frame clones only and misses some. The sample lists 5,800 or so clones, roughly 42% occurring once. The sample's time point: mouse harvest day 14 after allogeneic transplant. Mouse grafts combined 10^7 T-cell-depleted bone marrow cells with 10^6 splenic CD5+ T cells. Input material: gut tissue. Receptors were obtained from a female BALB/c mouse given C57BL/6 T cells with graft-versus-host disease after an allogeneic hematopoietic cell transplant.

With respect to this clone: The gene symbols are mouse symbols. From the germline J gene comes the end of the CDR3, since the read stops 1 residue before it. This chain uses TRBV26 with TRBJ2-7, with D perhaps matching TRBD1 (5 bases). CDR1 is KGHPV, CDR2 FQNQEV, per germline (reference sequence). This CDR3 spans 12 amino acids. Trimming shortened V by 8 bases and J by 0 bases, and 8 bases separated the two germline ends. The CDR3 DNA, read in part, is TGTGCCAGCCAGGACACCTCCTATGAACAGTAC. Protein sequence: CASQDTSYEQY. The CDR3 in its entirety is CASQDTSYEQYF. The variable domain in full, completed from reference TRBV26 and TRBJ2-7, reads NSKVIQTPRYLVKGQGQKAKMRCIPEKGHPVVFWYQQNKNNEFKFLINFQNQEVLQQIDMTEKRFSAECPSNSPCSLEIQSSEAGDSALYLCASQDTSYEQYFGPGTRLTVL.

As regards this clone: Any gene name here is a mouse gene name. The observed sequence ends 1 residue before the CDR3 terminus, with the missing tail filled in from the germline J gene. J is TRBJ2-7 and V is TRBV26, with TRBD1 as a possible D gene (6 bases). Trimming took 2 bases from V and 0 from J, leaving 11 bases between them. This CDR3 is 15 amino acids long. Germline-derived CDR1 and CDR2 are KGHPV and FQNQEV (reference sequence). The covered CDR3 bases are TGTGCCAGCAGTCTGGACAGGAGGAGCTCCTATGAACAGTAC. Translating it yields CASSLDRRSSYEQY. The full CDR3 protein reads CASSLDRRSSYEQYF. The full variable domain, rest sourced from reference TRBV26 and TRBJ2-7, is NSKVIQTPRYLVKGQGQKAKMRCIPEKGHPVVFWYQQNKNNEFKFLINFQNQEVLQQIDMTEKRFSAECPSNSPCSLEIQSSEAGDSALYLCASSLDRRSSYEQYFGPGTRLTVL.

About this clone: Genes and germline come from the mouse. Read data end 1 residue before the CDR3 end; the end is taken from the germline J gene. Distinct nucleotide sequences in the sample also encode this CDR3. The V call is TRBV26, the J call TRBJ2-3, with D perhaps TRBD1 or TRBD2 (6 bases each). V was trimmed by 6 bases and J by 3 bases, leaving 10 bases between them. CDR3 length: 13 residues. Germline values: CDR1 KGHPV, CDR2 FQNQEV (reference sequence). The CDR3 sequence is CASSLGGAETLYF. The part of the CDR3 DNA that was read is TGTGCCAGCAGCCTCGGGGGCGCAGAAACGCTGTAT.

This clone was counted only a few times. Here the gene names and germline are mouse. The sequence runs out 1 residue before the end of the CDR3; the remainder is reconstructed from the germline J gene. V and J are TRBV12-1 and TRBJ2-5; D is perhaps TRBD2 (6 bases). Trimming removed 2 bases at V and 3 bases at J, with 14 bases between. This CDR3 is 15 amino acids long. Germline CDR1 SGHSN, CDR2 HYEKVE. The part of the CDR3 DNA that was read is TGTGCCAGCTCTCCCGCCTCTGGGGCGCAAGACACCCAGTAC. Protein product: CASSPASGAQDTQY. The full CDR3 reads CASSPASGAQDTQYF.

This clone ranks as large (0.1 to 1%). The germline and genes are mouse ones. The sequenced CDR3 bases are TGTGCCTGGAGTCGACAGGGGGTAGCCTCCGACTACACC. Translation gives CAWSRQGVASDYT. The whole CDR3 sequence reads CAWSRQGVASDYTF. V is TRBV31 and J is TRBJ1-2, with 9 bases that match TRBD1. Coverage ceases 1 residue before the CDR3 finishes, and the germline J gene fills in the end. The CDR3 covers 14 residues. Germline-derived CDR1 and CDR2 are GKSSPN and SITVG. J was trimmed by 4 bases and V by 1 base; bases with no gene match: 4.

By frequency in the sample, this clone is medium-sized (0.01 to 0.1%). All gene names here are mouse names. Read data end 1 residue before the CDR3 end; the end is taken from the germline J gene. The chain employs TRBV26 and TRBJ2-7; 9 nucleotides align to TRBD1. This CDR3 is built from 13 residues. Germline V gene sequence: CDR1 KGHPV, CDR2 FQNQEV (reference sequence). Trimming removed 6 bases from V and 7 bases from J; junction bases left unmatched: 7. CDR3 residues: CASRRGQGGEQYF. CDR3 DNA (partial): TGTGCCAGCAGACGGGGACAGGGAGGCGAACAGTAC.

Of note for this clone: Mouse gene names apply. With the read ending 1 residue before the CDR3 end, the germline J gene is used to fill in that end. The chain combines TRBV3 with TRBJ2-4; 7 positions match TRBD2. V gave up 1 base and J gave up 0 bases; unmatched junction bases: 1. Germline V CDR1 and CDR2: SNHLY, FYNGKV (reference sequence). The CDR3 contains 15 residues. The CDR3 loop is CASSLVGGSQNTLYF. Partial CDR3 DNA: TGTGCCAGCAGCTTAGTTGGGGGGAGTCAAAACACCTTGTAC.

This clone has a handful of counts. The gene names here belong to mouse. The read ends 1 residue before the CDR3 terminus; that terminus is restored from the germline J gene. The chain has TRBV26 and TRBJ2-4; 7 bases fit TRBD1. The CDR3 is 14 amino acids. The junction had 1 base not matched to a gene; V was cut back by 2 bases and J by 2 bases. CDR1 is KGHPV and CDR2 is FQNQEV in the germline V gene (reference sequence). CDR3 amino acids: CASSLGTAQNTLYF. CDR3 bases read: TGTGCCAGCAGTCTGGGGACAGCTCAAAACACCTTGTAC.

This clone was recorded a few times. The listed genes are named as in mouse. The CDR3 is cut off 1 residue early in the read; its end comes from the germline J gene. This chain connects TRBV26 to TRBJ1-1, with 11 bases lining up with TRBD1. Germline V lookup: CDR1 KGHPV, CDR2 FQNQEV (reference sequence). The V segment lost 0 bases and the J segment 10 bases; nucleotides outside the gene matches: 4. This CDR3 is 14 amino acids long. The part of the CDR3 DNA that was read is TGTGCCAGCAGTCTGTCAGGACAGGGGGCGGGAGTCTTC. This codes for CASSLSGQGAGVF. The complete CDR3 reads CASSLSGQGAGVFF.

Comments on this clone: Mouse germline and gene names are used. Sequencing ends 1 residue short of the CDR3 end; the germline J gene provides the rest. The same CDR3 arises from other DNA sequences in this sample as well. The V gene is TRBV26, the J gene TRBJ2-2; TRBD2 agrees at 7 bases. Per the germline V gene, CDR1 is KGHPV and CDR2 is FQNQEV (reference sequence). V trimming: 2 bases; J trimming: 3 bases; junction bases outside the gene matches: 0. CDR3 length equals 14 residues. The part of the CDR3 DNA that was read is TGTGCCAGCAGTCTGACTGGGGACACCGGGCAGCTCTAC. Amino acids: CASSLTGDTGQLY. The CDR3 as a whole reads CASSLTGDTGQLYF.

For this clone: These gene names are mouse names. The read terminates 1 residue ahead of where the CDR3 ends, so the germline J gene completes it. This rearrangement joins TRBV15 to TRBJ2-7, with 8 bases identical to TRBD2. CDR3 length: 14 amino acids. The J segment lost 5 bases and the V segment lost 6 bases, leaving 9 bases of the junction unmatched. CDR1 is SGHND, CDR2 FRSKSL, per germline. The DNA read from the CDR3 is TGTGCCAGCAGCCGGACTGGGCGGGCGCATGAACAGTAC. Residues: CASSRTGRAHEQY. The CDR3 reads in full as CASSRTGRAHEQYF.

As to this clone: Mouse gene names and germline throughout. The read terminates 1 residue ahead of where the CDR3 ends, so the germline J gene completes it. The chain links TRBV24 to TRBJ1-4, with 8 bases lining up with TRBD1. Unmatched junction bases numbered 6, after V lost 1 base and J lost 8 bases. Germline V gene data show CDR1 as KGHTA and CDR2 as FRNEEI. The CDR3 has 15 amino acids. Partial CDR3 DNA: TGTGCCAGCAGTCTGTGGCAGGGGGCAGAGGAAAGATTATTT. The encoded protein is CASSLWQGAEERLF. The full CDR3 protein is CASSLWQGAEERLFF.

About this clone itself: Gene names are the mouse ones. The read stops 1 residue short of the end of the CDR3; the missing end is completed from the germline J gene. V is TRBV15 and J is TRBJ2-4; D is unresolved. The V end was cut by 6 bases, the J end by 2 bases, with 12 bases between. The CDR3 covers 14 residues. Germline V CDR1 and CDR2: SGHND, FRSKSL. The CDR3 DNA, read in part, is TGTGCCAGCAGGCCCACGTGGAATCAAAACACCTTGTAC. It is translated as CASRPTWNQNTLY. The whole CDR3 sequence is CASRPTWNQNTLYF.

For this clone: Genes and germline come from the mouse. The read comes to an end 1 residue before the CDR3 does, leaving the germline J gene to fill in the end. The chain recombines TRBV13-3 with TRBJ1-6, with D possibly TRBD1 on 5 matching bases. TRBJ1-6 is assigned to the ORF class and has an uncertain function. V lost 5 bases and J 4 bases, leaving 10 bases between the germline ends. In germline, CDR1 is NNHDY, CDR2 SYVADS. This CDR3 is 14 amino acids long. The CDR3 sequence: CASRERGYNSPLYF. Incomplete CDR3 DNA: TGTGCCAGCAGGGAGCGGGGGTATAATTCGCCCCTCTAC.

Of note for this clone: All gene names here are mouse names. The observed sequence ends 1 residue before the CDR3 terminus, with the missing tail filled in from the germline J gene. This chain links TRBV12-2 with TRBJ2-5; 12 bases line up with TRBD2. This CDR3 comprises 14 residues. Germline trimming cut 2 bases from V and 7 bases from J; bases unmatched to any gene: 3. CDR1 is SGHLS, CDR2 HYDKME, per germline. The CDR3 DNA, read in part, is TGTGCCAGCTCTCGACTGGGGGGGCGGAACACCCAGTAC. Protein product: CASSRLGGRNTQY. The entire CDR3 protein is CASSRLGGRNTQYF.

On this clone: Mouse germline and gene names are used. The CDR3 end lies 1 residue beyond the end of the read and is filled in from the germline J gene. The sample carries other DNA sequences with the same CDR3. The chain uses TRBV20 and TRBJ2-5; 10 positions agree with TRBD1. The germline gives CDR1 GFQATS, CDR2 STVNSAI. The CDR3 has 13 residues. The V and J ends lost 2 bases and 7 bases, in that order; junction bases with no gene match: 3. The part of the CDR3 DNA that was read is TGTGGTGCTAGGAGGGACAGGGGACACACCCAGTAC. This gives the protein CGARRDRGHTQY. The full CDR3 reads CGARRDRGHTQYF.

Comments on this clone: Genes and germline are mouse. The read terminates 1 residue ahead of where the CDR3 ends, so the germline J gene completes it. This rearrangement joins TRBV19 to TRBJ1-1; D uncertain. Trimming shortened V by 1 base and J by 1 base, and 8 bases separated the two germline ends. Germline loops: CDR1 FNHDT, CDR2 SITEND (reference sequence). This CDR3 is built from 14 residues. The CDR3 is CASSIKSQNTEVFF. CDR3 DNA, as far as it was read: TGTGCCAGCAGTATAAAAAGCCAAAACACAGAAGTCTTC.

This clone appeared a few times. The genes are named according to mouse. CDR3 DNA, as far as it was read: TGTGCCAGCAGAGAATCTGGAAATACGCTCTAT. Translated: CASRESGNTLY. The whole CDR3 region reads CASRESGNTLYF. This chain uses TRBV14 with TRBJ1-3; D gene unclear. The CDR3 is cut off 1 residue early in the read; its end comes from the germline J gene. Looked up from germline, CDR1 is SGHDT and CDR2 is FRDEAV. Trimming stripped 5 bases from V and 1 base from J, with 4 bases between. CDR3 length equals 12 residues.

Of note for this clone: A read error is the likely source, as a far larger clone sits one nucleotide away. Gene names and germline match the mouse. The read is 1 residue too short to cover the CDR3 end, so that end is filled in from the germline J gene. J is TRBJ2-7 and V is TRBV23; TRBD1, the D gene given by the table, was not confirmed from the DNA. CDR3 size: 14 residues. Per germline, CDR1 KGHTA and CDR2 FQNQQP. Partial CDR3 DNA: TGCTCCAGCAGTCAATCGGAACAGGGGCGGGAACAGTAC. Protein product: CSSSQSEQGREQY. The whole CDR3 sequence is CSSSQSEQGREQYF.

With respect to this clone: Gene names are the mouse ones. The DNA ends 1 residue before the CDR3 does, and the rest of the CDR3 is filled in from the germline J gene. V is TRBV26 and J is TRBJ1-1; D is unclear. Trimming removed 3 bases from V and 2 bases from J, with 7 bases in between. Germline V gene lookup returns CDR1 KGHPV and CDR2 FQNQEV (reference sequence). The CDR3 is 13 amino acids. The CDR3: CASSLSHNTEVFF. The DNA read from the CDR3 is TGTGCCAGCAGTCTAAGCCATAACACAGAAGTCTTC.

Regarding this clone: Genes and germline come from the mouse. The read comes to an end 1 residue before the CDR3 does, leaving the germline J gene to fill in the end. The gene calls are TRBV3 and TRBJ1-1; 12 positions match TRBD1. This CDR3 contains 13 residues. In germline, CDR1 is SNHLY, CDR2 FYNGKV (reference sequence). Germline trimming cut 4 bases from V and 9 bases from J; bases unmatched to any gene: 3. The sequenced part of the CDR3 DNA is TGTGCCAGCAGCTCGGGACAGGGGGCGAAAGTCTTC. Its protein is CASSSGQGAKVF. The full-length CDR3 reads as CASSSGQGAKVFF.

Worth noting for this clone: The listed genes are named as in mouse. The read ends 1 residue shy of where the CDR3 ends; the end is completed using the germline J gene. V usage is TRBV24 and J usage is TRBJ2-1; the D is unclear. The length of the CDR3 is 15 residues. The germline V and J ends were trimmed by 0 bases and 7 bases, with 13 bases remaining between them. Germline V CDR1 and CDR2: KGHTA, FRNEEI. CDR3 DNA, as far as it was read: TGTGCCAGCAGTCTGTATAGTCGGGGTGGGGCTGAGCAGTTC. This codes for CASSLYSRGGAEQF. From start to end, the CDR3 is CASSLYSRGGAEQFF.